The rows below give T cell receptor beta chains drawn from one sample of a study of blood T cell repertoires in COVID-19. The assay was immunoSEQ multiplex PCR, and TCRdb's table has in-frame clones only and misses some. The sample lists 220,000 or so clones, more than 75% seen once, with under 3.5% in the top ten. Sequenced input: peripheral blood. The receptors here all came from a man aged 45-65 years who had recovered from COVID-19. The CDR3 runs from the conserved cysteine through the conserved F or W. A D gene is named only where the DNA matches it firmly. Size is omitted from some rows. Given values are once, few, many or a class for expanded clones.

cdr3_nt,cdr3_aa,d_call,clone_size,j_call,v_call
TGTGCCAGTAGTATAGGCGGGAGCCGCCCTAGCACAGATACGCAGTATTTT,CASSIGGSRPSTDTQYF,TRBD2,.,TRBJ2-3,TRBV19
TGTGCCACCAGCAGAGTTGGAGGAGCCTACGAGCAGTACTTC,CATSRVGGAYEQYF,.,.,TRBJ2-7,TRBV15
TGTGCCAGCAGTTTTAGGGCGGGCCCCCAGCATTTT,CASSFRAGPQHF,.,.,TRBJ1-5,TRBV28
TGCAGTGCTAGAGAGGACACCGAGCAGTACTTC,CSAREDTEQYF,.,.,TRBJ2-7,TRBV20-1
TGTGCCAGCTCACCAACGGAGCGGGGCGGGAAAGAGACCCAGTACTTC,CASSPTERGGKETQYF,TRBD2,.,TRBJ2-5,TRBV18
TGTGCCACCGAATTGGGACAGAGAGACAATCAGCCCCAGCATTTT,CATELGQRDNQPQHF,TRBD1,once,TRBJ1-5,TRBV15
TGTGCCAGCACGACCCCGGCAGGGGGCTACACTGAAGCTTTCTTT,CASTTPAGGYTEAFF,TRBD1,.,TRBJ1-1,TRBV6-5
TGTGCCAGCAGCTTAGCGCAACGCGTATTAGCCTCCTACGAGCAGTACTTC,CASSLAQRVLASYEQYF,.,.,TRBJ2-7,TRBV7-8
TGTGCCAGCAGCGGGACATCCCACACAGATACGCAGTATTTT,CASSGTSHTDTQYF,.,once,TRBJ2-3,TRBV5-5
TGTGCCAGCATAGCGCAGGGTCCCGGGGGGCCCCAGCATTTT,CASIAQGPGGPQHF,.,.,TRBJ1-5,TRBV28
TGTGCCAGTAGCGGTGGTACCTACGAGCAGTACTTC,CASSGGTYEQYF,.,.,TRBJ2-7,TRBV19
TGTGCCAGCAGCCCGTCGACTGATACCTCCTACGAGCAGTACTTC,CASSPSTDTSYEQYF,.,once,TRBJ2-7,TRBV4-2
TGCGCCAGCAGCTTGGTCGCGGGAGTGGGGAACACCGGGGAGCTGTTTTTT,CASSLVAGVGNTGELFF,TRBD2,.,TRBJ2-2,TRBV5-1
TGCGCCAGCAGCCAAGGGAGGGCTAGCGGGAGACCCGACCAAGAGACCCAGTACTTC,CASSQGRASGRPDQETQYF,TRBD2,.,TRBJ2-5,TRBV4-1
TGTGCCAGCAGCGCGGGGGGGGCTTTGAATGAGCAGTTCTTC,CASSAGGALNEQFF,TRBD2,.,TRBJ2-1,TRBV6-5
TGTGCCAGCAGTGGGTTTACTTACGAGCAGTACTTC,CASSGFTYEQYF,.,.,TRBJ2-7,TRBV2
TGTGCCAGTGGACGGCGGGGACTAGCGGGAGAAGAGACCCAGTACTTC,CASGRRGLAGEETQYF,TRBD2,many,TRBJ2-5,TRBV11-2
TGTGCCAGCAGTGTTAATTATGGCTACACCTTC,CASSVNYGYTF,.,.,TRBJ1-2,TRBV12-3/TRBV12-4
TGCGCCAGCAGCCGCTGGACAGGTTCTAGCACAGATACGCAGTATTTT,CASSRWTGSSTDTQYF,TRBD1,.,TRBJ2-3,TRBV5-1
TGCGCCAGCAGCTTTACAGGGGGCGAGACCCAGTACTTC,CASSFTGGETQYF,TRBD1,.,TRBJ2-5,TRBV5-1
TGTGCCAGCAGTGATCGTAACAGGATGAACTACGAGCAGTACTTC,CASSDRNRMNYEQYF,.,.,TRBJ2-7,TRBV6-1
TGTGCCAGCAGTTTAGGGCCAACCAATGAGCAGTTCTTC,CASSLGPTNEQFF,.,.,TRBJ2-1,TRBV12-3/TRBV12-4
TGTGCCAGCAGCCGCATAGCGGGAGGGGCAGATACGCAGTATTTT,CASSRIAGGADTQYF,TRBD2,once,TRBJ2-3,TRBV11-2
TGTGCCAGCAGTCCCAAGCTAGCAATAGGATGGAATGAGCAGTTCTTC,CASSPKLAIGWNEQFF,.,.,TRBJ2-1,TRBV27
TGTGCCAGCAGCGTCGGTAGCGGGAGGGATGGAGAGACCCAGTACTTC,CASSVGSGRDGETQYF,TRBD2,.,TRBJ2-5,TRBV9
TGTGCCAGCAGCTTCAACAGGGGCGGCTACACCTTC,CASSFNRGGYTF,TRBD1,.,TRBJ1-2,TRBV7-8
TGTGCCAGCAGCCTCCGGACTAGCGGGAGAGCGAACACCGGGGAGCTGTTTTTT,CASSLRTSGRANTGELFF,TRBD2,.,TRBJ2-2,TRBV7-8
TGTGCCAGCAGTTTTCCCAGGGTGGGCGAGCAGTACTTC,CASSFPRVGEQYF,.,.,TRBJ2-7,TRBV28
TGTGCCAGCAGTTTAAGGGGTACCCAGCCCCAGCATTTT,CASSLRGTQPQHF,.,.,TRBJ1-5,TRBV12-3/TRBV12-4
TGTGCCAGCAGCCCAGGGGCCGGAAAGCCCTCCAGCGTCCTGACTTTC,CASSPGAGKPSSVLTF,.,.,TRBJ2-6,TRBV7-9
TGTGCCAGCAGAGGGACTAGTGACATTCAGTACTTC,CASRGTSDIQYF,TRBD2,.,TRBJ2-4,TRBV6-6
TGTGCCAGTAGTCCCCGGACATCCGTCCAAGAGACCCAGTACTTC,CASSPRTSVQETQYF,.,.,TRBJ2-5,TRBV19
TGTGCCAGCAGTCAAACACGAACCGGGGAGCTGTTTTTT,CASSQTRTGELFF,.,.,TRBJ2-2,TRBV6-5
TGTGCCAGCAGCCAACGAGCGGGCCGCACCTACAATGAGCAGTTCTTC,CASSQRAGRTYNEQFF,.,.,TRBJ2-1,TRBV4-2
TGCGCCAGCAGACAACAGGAGAACACCGGGGAGCTGTTTTTT,CASRQQENTGELFF,.,few,TRBJ2-2,TRBV10-1
TGCGCCAGCAGTGAACTAGCGGGTTACAATGAGCAGTTCTTC,CASSELAGYNEQFF,TRBD2,once,TRBJ2-1,TRBV10-1
TGTGCCAGCACCCCATCTGACAGAAACACAGATACGCAGTATTTT,CASTPSDRNTDTQYF,.,.,TRBJ2-3,TRBV28
TGTGCCAGCAGCTTCGACAGGGATAATTCACCCCTCCACTTT,CASSFDRDNSPLHF,TRBD1,.,TRBJ1-6,TRBV7-2
TGTGCCAGCAGTCTGAGCGGGAGGGCCACAGATACGCAGTATTTT,CASSLSGRATDTQYF,TRBD2,.,TRBJ2-3,TRBV2
TGTGCCAGCAGCCCTGGACAGGGTAAAGGAGAAAAACTGTTTTTT,CASSPGQGKGEKLFF,TRBD1,.,TRBJ1-4,TRBV28
TGTGCCAGCAGCCCATGGAGAGCGGGGGCCAACGTCCTGACTTTC,CASSPWRAGANVLTF,.,.,TRBJ2-6,TRBV7-9
TGTGCCAGCAGAGGGACAGGACGCGGGGAGCTGTTTTTT,CASRGTGRGELFF,TRBD1,.,TRBJ2-2,TRBV28
TGTGCCAGCAGTTCTCAGGGGGGTACTGAAGCTTTCTTT,CASSSQGGTEAFF,TRBD1,few,TRBJ1-1,TRBV6-5
TGCGCCAGCAGCTTGGATAATATAGATACGCAGTATTTT,CASSLDNIDTQYF,.,.,TRBJ2-3,TRBV5-1
TGTGCCAGCTCAGGGCAGGGGGTCACCTACGAGCAGTACTTC,CASSGQGVTYEQYF,TRBD1,once,TRBJ2-7,TRBV18